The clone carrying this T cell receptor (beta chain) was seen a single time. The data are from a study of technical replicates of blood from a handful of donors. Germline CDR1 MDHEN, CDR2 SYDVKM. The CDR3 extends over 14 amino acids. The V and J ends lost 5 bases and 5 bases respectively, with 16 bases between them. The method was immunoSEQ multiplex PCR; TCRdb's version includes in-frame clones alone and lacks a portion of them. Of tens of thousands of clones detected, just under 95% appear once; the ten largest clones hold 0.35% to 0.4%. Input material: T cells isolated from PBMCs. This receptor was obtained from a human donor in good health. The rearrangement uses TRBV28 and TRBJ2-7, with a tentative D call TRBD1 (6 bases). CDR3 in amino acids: CASSPRTARDEQYF. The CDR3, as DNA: TGTGCCAGCAGTCCACGGACAGCTAGGGACGAGCAGTACTTC.